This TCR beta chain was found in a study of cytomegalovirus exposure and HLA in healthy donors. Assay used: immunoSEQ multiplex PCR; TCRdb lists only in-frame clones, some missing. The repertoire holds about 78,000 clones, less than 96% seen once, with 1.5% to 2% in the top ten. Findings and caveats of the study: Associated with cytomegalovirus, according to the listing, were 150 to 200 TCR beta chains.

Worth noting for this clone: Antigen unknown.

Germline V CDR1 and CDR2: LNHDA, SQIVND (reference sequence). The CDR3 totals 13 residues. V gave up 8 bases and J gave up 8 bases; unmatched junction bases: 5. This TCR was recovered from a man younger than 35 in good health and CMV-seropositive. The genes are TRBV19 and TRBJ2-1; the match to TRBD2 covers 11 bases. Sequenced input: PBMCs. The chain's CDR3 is CASGTSGKDEQFF. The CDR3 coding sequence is TGTGCCAGTGGGACTAGCGGAAAGGATGAGCAGTTCTTC.